This T cell receptor (beta chain) stems from a study of control samples from healthy donors and cancer patients. V lost 6 bases to trimming and J lost 6 bases, with 15 bases between them. CDR1 and CDR2 from the germline V gene are SNHLY and FYNNEI. The CDR3 is 14 residues long. The assay was immunoSEQ multiplex PCR, and TCRdb's table has in-frame clones only and misses some. The sample lists 100,000 to 150,000 clones; roughly 87% were seen once. This receptor was taken from a man between 18 and 29 years old in good health. Sequencing was carried out using blood. The chain couples TRBV2 to TRBJ1-5; D is perhaps TRBD1 (5 bases). The CDR3 nucleotides read TGTGCCAGCAGGGATCCAGGGACCAGTCAGCCCCAGCATTTT. Translating it yields CASRDPGTSQPQHF.